Below, 11 T cell receptor beta chains from the same sample are listed, as sequenced in a study of T-cell memory formation after mild COVID-19. TCRdb processed the 5' RACE reads anew with MiXCR; each CDR3 protein has one entry. The sample consists of roughly 580,000 distinct CDR3 sequences, approximately 18% of them appearing once. The sequencing input was PBMCs or a T cell subset sorted from them (not recorded which). Every receptor here comes from an adult woman who had mild COVID-19 (a few samples of this study predate the infection). Cell type and time point are not known.

This clonotype was counted a few times. This chain joins TRBV6-2 or TRBV6-3 and TRBJ2-5; 9 bases are a match to TRBD1. CDR3 length: 16 residues. The J segment lost 1 base and the V segment lost 2 bases, leaving 5 bases of the junction unmatched. Germline CDR1 is MNHEY and CDR2 is SVGEGT. This chain's CDR3 is CASSYGDREVQETQYF. The CDR3 DNA follows: TGTGCCAGCAGTTACGGGGACAGGGAGGTCCAAGAGACCCAGTACTTC.

This clonotype was seen only a few times. The chain carries TRBV5-1 and TRBJ2-5, with TRBD1 matching over 9 bases. With 9 bases clipped from V and 4 bases from J, the junction kept 10 bases outside the gene matches. The CDR3 contains 14 residues. Germline values: CDR1 SGHRS, CDR2 YFSETQ. The CDR3 DNA reads TGCGCCACCAGTTCGACAGGGGGTCCAGAGACCCAGTACTTC. It is translated as CATSSTGGPETQYF.

The gene calls are TRBV10-3 and TRBJ2-1, with 7 nucleotides matching TRBD2. Germline assignment: CDR1 ENHRY and CDR2 SYGVKD. Trimming cost V 2 bases and J 7 bases; bases outside gene matches: 2. CDR3 length equals 13 residues. The CDR3 coding sequence is TGTGCCATCAGTGAGGGACTAGAGAATGAGCAGTTCTTC. This translates into CAISEGLENEQFF.

This clonotype was seen at least ten times. V usage is TRBV19 and J usage is TRBJ2-2; D unresolved. The CDR3 loop spans 11 amino acids. Trimming removed 3 bases at V and 6 bases at J, with 2 bases between. Germline lookup yields CDR1 LNHDA and CDR2 SQIVND (reference sequence). The CDR3 DNA sequence: TGTGCCAGTAGTATCCCCGGGGAGCTGTTTTTT. Its translation is CASSIPGELFF.

This clonotype was counted a few times. This chain connects TRBV6-1 to TRBJ1-4; the D is unclear. Germline V gene sequence: CDR1 MNHNS, CDR2 SASEGT. V lost 3 bases, J lost 0 bases, and 5 bases lay in between. The length of the CDR3 is 14 residues. The CDR3 here is CASSESATNEKLFF. DNA of the CDR3: TGTGCCAGCAGTGAGAGTGCAACTAATGAAAAACTGTTTTTT.

This clonotype showed up just a few times. This chain links TRBV20-1 with TRBJ1-2; 7 bases align to TRBD1. CDR1 and CDR2 (germline): DFQATT, SNEGSKA (reference sequence). The CDR3 runs to 14 residues. J gave up 8 bases and V 3 bases, and 12 bases lay outside the gene matches. Here the CDR3 reads CSASARGRLKGYTF. CDR3 DNA sequence: TGCAGTGCTAGTGCTAGGGGGCGGCTCAAAGGCTACACCTTC.

The chain combines TRBV7-9 with TRBJ1-1; 8 bases agree with TRBD1. From germline, CDR1 is SEHNR and CDR2 FQNEAQ (reference sequence). The CDR3 is made up of 16 amino acids. Germline trimming cut 1 base from V and 5 bases from J; bases unmatched to any gene: 9. The CDR3 reads CASSLVAGTGRTEAFF. CDR3 bases: TGTGCCAGCAGCTTAGTCGCCGGGACAGGAAGGACTGAAGCTTTCTTT.

In its sample, this clonotype was seen a few times. The chain joins TRBV5-1 to TRBJ2-1; the D is unclear. CDR3 length: 17 residues. V was cut by 3 bases and J by 0 bases, with 16 bases left in between. Germline loops: CDR1 SGHRS, CDR2 YFSETQ. DNA of the CDR3: TGCGCCAGCAGCTCCCTTAGTCCTCATAGCTCCTACAATGAGCAGTTCTTC. It is translated as CASSSLSPHSSYNEQFF. Full variable domain (outside the CDR3, taken from reference TRBV5-1 and TRBJ2-1): KAGVTQTPRYLIKTRGQQVTLSCSPISGHRSVSWYQQTPGQGLQFLFEYFSETQRNKGNFPGRFSGRQFSNSRSEMNVSTLELGDSALYLCASSSLSPHSSYNEQFFGPGTRLTVL.

This chain uses TRBV11-2 with TRBJ2-3; 8 nucleotides line up with TRBD2. The V segment lost 6 bases and the J segment 2 bases; nucleotides outside the gene matches: 10. CDR1 SGHAT and CDR2 FQNNGV come from the germline V gene. The CDR3 length is 16 residues. CDR3 protein: CASRRPGRANTDTQYF. CDR3 nucleotides: TGTGCCAGCAGGAGGCCCGGGAGGGCCAACACAGATACGCAGTATTTT.

This clonotype turned up a few times. The chain links TRBV21-1 to TRBJ2-7; the D segment call TRBD1 is taken from the table without a DNA check. TRBV21-1 is listed as a pseudogene. This CDR3 has 17 amino acids. The CDR3 DNA reads TGTGCCAGCAGCAATATGCGAGATATGGAGCCCCCGCGCGAGCAGTACTTC. Amino acids: CASSNMRDMEPPREQYF.

This clonotype came up many times. The chain uses TRBV7-6 and TRBJ2-1, with 10 bases identical to TRBD2. The V and J ends lost 5 bases and 2 bases, in that order; junction bases with no gene match: 6. CDR1 is SGHVS, CDR2 FNYEAQ, per germline. The CDR3 covers 16 residues. The CDR3 nucleotides are TGTGCCAGCAGCCCGCTAGCGGGGGTGACCTACAATGAGCAGTTCTTC. Encoded protein: CASSPLAGVTYNEQFF.